These 12 T cell receptor beta chains came from one sample sequenced in a study of spatial heterogeneity in lung cancer. The sample's time point: sample taken at primary tumor resection. Whole RNA obtained from tumor, nontumor lung or frozen PBMC underwent sequencing without sorting. TCRdb itself ran the 5' RACE reads through MiXCR, one entry per CDR3 protein. Seen here are about 85,000 distinct CDR3 sequences, more than 15% observed once, and the top ten hold 5% to 7.5%. Sequenced material: PBMCs, taken at surgery. The receptors shown here come from a male donor with early-stage non-small cell lung cancer.

In the case of this clonotype: A read error may be the cause here, since a much bigger clone is one base away. The chain links TRBV7-2 to TRBJ1-1; TRBD1 matches at 9 bases. Germline CDR1 is SGHTA and CDR2 is FQGNSA. The CDR3 sequence is 15 residues long. The trim removed 0 bases at V and 1 base at J, leaving 0 bases unmatched. CDR3 coding DNA: TGTGCCAGCAGCTTAGCGGGACAGGGGAACACTGAAGCTTTCTTT. Its protein product is CASSLAGQGNTEAFF.

The CDR3 protein is CAWGGRRETQYF. CDR3 nucleotides: TGTGCCTGGGGGGGACGGAGAGAGACCCAGTACTTC. J is TRBJ2-5 and V is TRBV30, with D perhaps assigned TRBD1 or TRBD2 (5 bases each). Germline CDR1 GTSNPN, CDR2 SVGIG (reference sequence). The CDR3 sequence is 12 residues long. The V gene lost 5 bases and the J gene lost 4 bases, with 11 bases spanning the gap.

This clonotype has a count of ten or more. This chain links TRBV20-1 with TRBJ2-5; D is uncertain. Trimming removed 0 bases from V and 2 bases from J, with 7 bases in between. The CDR3 loop spans 13 amino acids. Germline V gene sequence: CDR1 DFQATT, CDR2 SNEGSKA (reference sequence). The CDR3 protein is CSAREPPQETQYF. The CDR3 region has the DNA TGCAGTGCTAGAGAGCCCCCGCAAGAGACCCAGTACTTC.

This clonotype has just a few counts. This rearrangement joins TRBV3-1 to TRBJ1-2; D unresolved. Germline V gene lookup returns CDR1 LGHDT and CDR2 YNNKEL (reference sequence). V lost 4 bases and J lost 1, with 10 bases in between. This CDR3 spans 14 amino acids. The CDR3 DNA sequence: TGTGCCAGCAGCCCATCACATATTAACTATGGCTACACCTTC. As protein: CASSPSHINYGYTF.

This clonotype was counted between two and nine times. This chain connects TRBV9 to TRBJ2-7; a weak D match, TRBD1 (7 bases). Germline values: CDR1 SGDLS, CDR2 YYNGEE. The length of the CDR3 is 13 residues. The ends were cut back, 4 bases at V and 3 bases at J, with 11 bases in the middle. The CDR3 sequence: CASSPRGDYEQYF. The CDR3 DNA follows: TGTGCCAGCAGCCCCAGGGGGGACTACGAGCAGTACTTC.

V usage is TRBV19 and J usage is TRBJ2-3; 12 nucleotides line up with TRBD1. CDR1 is LNHDA and CDR2 is SQIVND in the germline V gene (reference sequence). The CDR3 runs 16 residues. V dropped 5 bases and J dropped 4; count of bases not matched to a gene: 7. CDR3 sequence reads: CASSGTGTGGADTQYF. CDR3 sequence (DNA): TGTGCCAGTAGTGGGACCGGGACAGGGGGCGCAGATACGCAGTATTTT.

CDR3 nucleotides: TGTGCCAGCAGCTTAGGGTCCGGGCCCTACAATGAGCAGTTCTTC. Encoded protein: CASSLGSGPYNEQFF. This sequence joins TRBV11-1 and TRBJ2-1; D gene ambiguous. The CDR3 totals 15 residues. The germline gives CDR1 SGHAT, CDR2 FQDESV (reference sequence). With 1 base removed from V and 2 bases from J, the gap between germline ends came to 9 bases.

There are a few counts of this clonotype. CDR3 nucleotides: TGTGCCAGCAGCTTAGCTAGCTTACTAGCGGGAGGCCCATTCTATGGGGCCAACGTCCTGACTTTC. Translation gives CASSLASLLAGGPFYGANVLTF. The rearrangement joins TRBV7-2 to TRBJ2-6; 12 bases fit TRBD2. V dropped 0 bases and J dropped 3; count of bases not matched to a gene: 15. The CDR3 loop spans 22 amino acids. Germline V CDR1 and CDR2: SGHTA, FQGNSA.

This clonotype showed up many times. The chain uses TRBV12-3 or TRBV12-4 and TRBJ1-1, with TRBD1 as a possible D gene (6 bases). V dropped 5 bases and J dropped 2 bases, with 15 bases sitting between them. The CDR3 spans 15 residues. The CDR3, as DNA: TGTGCCAGCAGTCCATCGTGGACAGCCAACACTGAAGCTTTCTTT. Its protein is CASSPSWTANTEAFF.

In its sample, this clonotype was seen many times. CDR3 region: CSVGRANTGELFF. CDR3 in DNA: TGCAGCGTCGGAAGGGCGAACACCGGGGAGCTGTTTTTT. The rearrangement joins TRBV29-1 to TRBJ2-2, with D hard to call. Germline V gives CDR1 SQVTM, CDR2 ANQGSEA. V was shortened by 6 bases and J by 0 bases, with 8 bases between the two germline ends. This CDR3 has 13 residues.

This clonotype was counted between two and nine times. This chain connects TRBV18 to TRBJ1-4; weak D call: TRBD1 (5 bases). The CDR3 consists of 15 residues. Per the germline V gene, CDR1 is KGHSH and CDR2 is LQKENI. V shed 3 bases and J shed 1 base, with 9 bases lying between them. The CDR3 sequence is CASSPDGGTNEKLFF. DNA for the CDR3: TGTGCCAGCTCACCGGACGGGGGAACTAATGAAAAACTGTTTTTT.

The chain carries TRBV5-1 and TRBJ2-3; 10 nucleotides align to TRBD1. The CDR3 spans 14 residues. Per the germline V gene, CDR1 is SGHRS and CDR2 is YFSETQ. V lost 6 bases and J lost 3; bases outside the gene matches: 4. The CDR3 reads CASTGTGVTDTQYF. CDR3 bases: TGCGCCAGCACCGGGACAGGGGTAACAGATACGCAGTATTTT.